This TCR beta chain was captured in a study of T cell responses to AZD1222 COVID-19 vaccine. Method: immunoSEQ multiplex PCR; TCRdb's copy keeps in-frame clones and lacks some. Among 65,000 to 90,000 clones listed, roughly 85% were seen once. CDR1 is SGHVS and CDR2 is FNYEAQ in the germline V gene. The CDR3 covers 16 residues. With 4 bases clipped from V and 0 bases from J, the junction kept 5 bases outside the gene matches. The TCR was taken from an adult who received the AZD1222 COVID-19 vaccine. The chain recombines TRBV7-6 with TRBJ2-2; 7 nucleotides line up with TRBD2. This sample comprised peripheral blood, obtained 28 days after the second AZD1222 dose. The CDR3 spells CASSSLAGSNTGELFF. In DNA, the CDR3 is TGTGCCAGCAGCTCTTTAGCGGGCTCGAACACCGGGGAGCTGTTTTTT.